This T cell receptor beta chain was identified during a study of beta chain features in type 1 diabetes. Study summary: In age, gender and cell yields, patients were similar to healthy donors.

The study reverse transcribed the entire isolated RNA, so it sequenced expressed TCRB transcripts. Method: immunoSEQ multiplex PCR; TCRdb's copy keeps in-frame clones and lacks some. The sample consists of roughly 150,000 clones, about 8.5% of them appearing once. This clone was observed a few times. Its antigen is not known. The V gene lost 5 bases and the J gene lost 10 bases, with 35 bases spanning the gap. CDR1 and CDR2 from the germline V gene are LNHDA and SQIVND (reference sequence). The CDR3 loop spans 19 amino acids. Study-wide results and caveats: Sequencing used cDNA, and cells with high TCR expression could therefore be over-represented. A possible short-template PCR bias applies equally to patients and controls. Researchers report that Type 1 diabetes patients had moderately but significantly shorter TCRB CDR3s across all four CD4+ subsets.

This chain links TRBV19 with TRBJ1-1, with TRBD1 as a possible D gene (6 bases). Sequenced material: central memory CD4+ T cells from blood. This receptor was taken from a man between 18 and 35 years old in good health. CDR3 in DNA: TGTGCCAGTAGTCCTAGGACAGCACGCCCTAAACTTAGCGAAACCGGAGCTTTCTTT. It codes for CASSPRTARPKLSETGAFF.